Listed below are T cell receptor beta chains from one sample, sequenced in a study of T cells in Graves' hyperthyroidism and ophthalmopathy. Via MiXCR, TCRdb re-called the multiplex PCR reads, giving one row per CDR3 protein. This table holds more than 300,000 distinct CDR3 sequences, 15% to 20% found once. Sequenced material: blood. These receptors were collected from a woman aged 25 to 39 with Graves' hyperthyroidism that later progressed to Graves' ophthalmopathy. The CDR3 runs from the conserved cysteine through the conserved F or W. The D gene is left open where the match is weak. The listing skips clone size in some rows; elsewhere it reads once, few, many or a size class.

size	J	V	D	CDR3	DNA
-	TRBJ1-2	TRBV19	-	CASSTRDRPYYGYTF	TGTGCCAGTAGTACCCGCGACCGGCCCTACTATGGCTACACCTTC
-	TRBJ2-3	TRBV14	-	CASSAQYRIYSTDTQYF	TGTGCCAGCAGCGCACAATACCGGATTTATAGCACAGATACGCAGTATTTT
-	TRBJ2-3	TRBV2	-	CASNRTLYSDTQYF	TGTGCCAGCAACCGGACCTTATATTCAGATACGCAGTATTTT
many	TRBJ1-1	TRBV29-1	TRBD1	CSVQTGGQHTEAFF	TGCAGCGTCCAAACAGGGGGCCAGCACACTGAAGCTTTCTTT
-	TRBJ1-1	TRBV11-2	-	CASSFRDATEAFF	TGTGCCAGCAGCTTCCGCGATGCCACTGAAGCTTTCTTT
many	TRBJ2-7	TRBV5-1	-	CASSFRNTPYEQYF	TGCGCCAGCAGCTTTCGGAATACCCCCTACGAGCAGTACTTC
few	TRBJ1-1	TRBV5-1	-	CASSFGVDTEAFF	TGCGCCAGCAGCTTTGGAGTGGACACTGAAGCTTTCTTT
-	TRBJ1-1	TRBV28	TRBD1	CASSFRTGGISEAFF	TGTGCCAGCAGTTTCCGGACAGGGGGCATATCTGAAGCTTTCTTT
many	TRBJ2-7	TRBV5-1	TRBD1	CASNTGTASYEQYF	TGCGCCAGCAATACCGGGACAGCATCCTACGAGCAGTACTTC
many	TRBJ2-3	TRBV7-9	-	CASSLGYDTQYF	TGTGCCAGCAGCTTAGGATACGATACGCAGTATTTT
many	TRBJ1-2	TRBV19	TRBD1	CASSTGRGTGGGNYGYTF	TGTGCCAGTAGTACCGGCCGCGGGACAGGGGGAGGCAACTATGGCTACACCTTC
few	TRBJ2-1	TRBV7-9	-	CASSPLGSGGLGRQFF	TGTGCCAGCAGCCCCCTGGGTAGTGGGGGATTAGGGCGGCAGTTCTTC
many	TRBJ1-1	TRBV3-1	TRBD1	CASSQDRGRNTEAFF	TGTGCCAGCAGCCAAGACAGGGGGCGGAACACTGAAGCTTTCTTT
-	TRBJ1-2	TRBV13	TRBD1	CASSSYRDRGSFNGYTF	TGTGCCAGCAGCTCATACCGGGACAGGGGATCATTCAATGGCTACACCTTC
few	TRBJ1-5	TRBV6-1	-	CASSRERGRDQPQHF	TGTGCCAGCAGCCGTGAGCGGGGTCGCGATCAGCCCCAGCATTTT
-	TRBJ2-7	TRBV11-1	-	CASSPAGVYEQYF	TGTGCCAGCAGCCCCGCAGGGGTCTACGAGCAGTACTTC
many	TRBJ2-7	TRBV15	-	CATSRDRGGPYEQYF	TGTGCCACCAGCAGGGACCGCGGGGGCCCCTACGAGCAGTACTTC
many	TRBJ1-5	TRBV19	-	CASRPPGGGNQPQHF	TGTGCCAGCCGGCCCCCGGGTGGTGGCAATCAGCCCCAGCATTTT
-	TRBJ2-3	TRBV6-4	-	CASSVRAGTDTQYF	TGTGCCAGCAGTGTTCGGGCCGGCACAGATACGCAGTATTTT
few	TRBJ1-3	TRBV9	-	CASSVDRARDVAPRSGNTIYF	TGTGCCAGCAGCGTAGATCGGGCCCGGGACGTAGCCCCCCGCTCTGGAAACACCATATATTTT
many	TRBJ2-7	TRBV20-1	-	CSGTGSPYEQYF	TGCAGTGGCACGGGCTCCCCCTACGAGCAGTACTTC
few	TRBJ2-1	TRBV4-1	TRBD1	CASSQGDSMGEQFF	TGCGCCAGCAGCCAAGGGGACAGTATGGGTGAGCAGTTCTTC
-	TRBJ2-5	TRBV12-3/TRBV12-4	TRBD1	CASSRTGPGETQYF	TGTGCCAGCAGCCGGACAGGGCCAGGGGAGACCCAGTACTTC
-	TRBJ1-1	TRBV9	-	CASSGEPGQENTEAFF	TGTGCCAGCAGCGGGGAACCGGGACAAGAGAACACTGAAGCTTTCTTT
many	TRBJ1-5	TRBV11-2	-	CASKRAGPNQPQHF	TGTGCCAGCAAGCGGGCAGGGCCGAATCAGCCCCAGCATTTT
-	TRBJ1-1	TRBV27	-	CASSHPGGLTEAFF	TGTGCCAGCAGCCACCCCGGGGGGCTTACTGAAGCTTTCTTT
-	TRBJ2-1	TRBV6-1	TRBD2	CASGGASYNEQFF	TGTGCCTCCGGGGGGGCCTCCTACAATGAGCAGTTCTTC
many	TRBJ1-1	TRBV12-3/TRBV12-4	-	CASSLFPLPAFF	TGTGCCAGCAGTTTATTTCCGCTCCCGGCTTTCTTT
-	TRBJ1-1	TRBV11-3	TRBD1	CASSRTGLGPGTEAFF	TGTGCCAGCAGCCGGACAGGGTTGGGCCCCGGCACTGAAGCTTTCTTT
many	TRBJ2-7	TRBV5-1	TRBD2	CASSPSGSTYEQYF	TGCGCCAGCAGCCCTAGCGGGAGTACCTACGAGCAGTACTTC
many	TRBJ1-5	TRBV19	-	CASTPQGSLINQPQHF	TGTGCCAGTACCCCCCAGGGGAGCTTAATCAATCAGCCCCAGCATTTT
-	TRBJ1-5	TRBV6-2/TRBV6-3	TRBD1	CASSAVFGQGCQPQHF	TGTGCCAGCAGTGCAGTCTTCGGACAGGGCTGTCAGCCCCAGCATTTT
many	TRBJ2-2	TRBV11-2	-	CASSHPKRHGELFF	TGTGCCAGCAGCCACCCCAAGCGACACGGGGAGCTGTTTTTT
-	TRBJ1-2	TRBV29-1	TRBD1	CSVATGLAGYTF	TGCAGCGTCGCGACAGGGCTTGCTGGCTACACCTTC
many	TRBJ1-2	TRBV10-3	-	CATLGEDKPLGYTF	TGTGCCACCCTAGGGGAGGATAAACCCCTGGGCTACACCTTC
many	TRBJ2-5	TRBV5-6	-	CASSLGVQGLETQYF	TGTGCCAGCAGCTTGGGGGTCCAGGGGCTGGAGACCCAGTACTTC
many	TRBJ2-5	TRBV28	TRBD2	CASSRPSGGRVGTQYF	TGTGCCAGCAGCCGACCTAGCGGGGGCCGGGTAGGGACCCAGTACTTC
-	TRBJ2-5	TRBV7-8	TRBD2	CASRLAGGPRPQETQYF	TGTGCCAGCAGGCTAGCGGGGGGGCCTCGCCCCCAAGAGACCCAGTACTTC
-	TRBJ1-3	TRBV7-6	TRBD1	CASSPGTGAGNTIYF	TGTGCCAGCAGCCCTGGGACAGGGGCCGGAAACACCATATATTTT
-	TRBJ1-2	TRBV30	-	CAWNLAYGYTF	TGTGCCTGGAACCTCGCTTATGGCTACACCTTC
many	TRBJ1-6	TRBV28	-	CASSFLPRRDSPLHF	TGTGCCAGCAGTTTCCTTCCTAGGCGGGATTCACCCCTCCACTTT
-	TRBJ2-5	TRBV7-9	TRBD1	CASSPQGQQQETQYF	TGTGCCAGCAGCCCCCAGGGACAGCAACAAGAGACCCAGTACTTC
-	TRBJ2-7	TRBV20-1	-	CSAPLPTGLYEQYF	TGCAGTGCCCCGCTCCCCACGGGACTCTACGAGCAGTACTTC
many	TRBJ1-1	TRBV7-9	-	CASSDGGLAEAFF	TGTGCCAGCAGTGACGGGGGGCTGGCTGAAGCTTTCTTT
-	TRBJ2-2	TRBV6-1	-	CASRQPNGELFF	TGTGCCAGCCGTCAACCCAACGGGGAGCTGTTTTTT